The 21 T cell receptor beta chains below all came from one sample that was sequenced in a study of T-cell memory formation after mild COVID-19. Using its own MiXCR run on the 5' RACE reads, TCRdb lists one record per CDR3 protein. Of just over 400,000 distinct CDR3 sequences in the sample, roughly a quarter are singletons; the top ten hold less than 15%. Sequenced input: PBMCs or a T cell subset sorted from them (not recorded which). The receptors here all came from an adult woman who had mild COVID-19 (a few samples of this study predate the infection). Cell type and time point are not known.

This clonotype turned up a few times. V and J are TRBV7-6 and TRBJ2-5; perhaps TRBD2 as D (7 bases). The CDR3 runs to 16 residues. V lost 5 bases to trimming and J lost 9 bases, with 25 bases between them. The germline V gene encodes CDR1 SGHVS and CDR2 FNYEAQ. In nucleotides, the CDR3 is TGTGCCAGCAGCCCCCCTTGGGGCGCGGGGGCCGTGGCCCAGTACTTC. It translates to CASSPPWGAGAVAQYF.

This chain joins TRBV7-2 and TRBJ2-7, with no clear D. The length of the CDR3 is 15 residues. Trimming removed 1 base from V and 2 bases from J, with 12 bases in between. Germline lookup yields CDR1 SGHTA and CDR2 FQGNSA. CDR3 nucleotides: TGTGCCAGCAGCTTAGGTCCCACTGGAACCTACGAGCAGTACTTC. Amino acid sequence: CASSLGPTGTYEQYF.

This rearrangement joins TRBV9 to TRBJ2-1; 8 bases are a match to TRBD2. The CDR3 is made up of 15 amino acids. The J segment lost 9 bases and the V segment lost 0 bases, leaving 8 bases of the junction unmatched. Germline CDR1 SGDLS, CDR2 YYNGEE. Written as DNA, the CDR3 is TGTGCCAGCAGCGTAGGGTCTAGCGGGCCGACTGAGCAGTTCTTC. Amino acids: CASSVGSSGPTEQFF.

The sample holds a few counts of this clonotype. The CDR3 coding sequence is TGTGCCAGCAATCCGACAGGGATGATCACTGAAGCTTTCTTT. It yields the protein CASNPTGMITEAFF. This chain joins TRBV12-3 or TRBV12-4 and TRBJ1-1; 7 nucleotides agree with TRBD1. Trimming removed 7 bases from V and 4 bases from J; junction bases left unmatched: 9. The length of the CDR3 is 14 residues.

This clonotype turned up a few times. The chain couples TRBV18 to TRBJ2-1; D not resolved. In germline, CDR1 is KGHSH, CDR2 LQKENI. The CDR3 consists of 15 residues. V was clipped by 3 bases and J by 10 bases, with 19 bases between them. The CDR3 DNA is TGTGCCAGCTCACCGGCCGGCGGTGTGTGGTGGGAGCAGTTCTTC. Translated, it gives CASSPAGGVWWEQFF.

This clonotype was detected only a few times. This chain links TRBV7-3 with TRBJ2-2; D is unresolved. V was cut by 4 bases and J by 7 bases, with 7 bases left in between. This CDR3 spans 12 amino acids. Germline-derived CDR1 and CDR2 are SGHTA and FQGTGA. Here the CDR3 reads CASSSGVGELFF. CDR3 in DNA: TGTGCCAGCAGCTCGGGTGTCGGGGAGCTGTTTTTT.

The V call is TRBV20-1, the J call TRBJ2-1; 12 nucleotides line up with TRBD2. The CDR3 is 15 residues long. V gave up 5 bases and J gave up 9 bases; unmatched junction bases: 11. From germline, CDR1 is DFQATT and CDR2 SNEGSKA (reference sequence). The CDR3: CSAFLLAGGVTEQFF. The CDR3 nucleotides are TGCAGTGCTTTCCTCCTAGCGGGGGGGGTCACTGAGCAGTTCTTC.

The J gene is TRBJ2-3, the V gene TRBV11-2, with D unresolved. V was clipped by 0 bases and J by 5 bases, with 9 bases between them. Looked up from germline, CDR1 is SGHAT and CDR2 is FQNNGV. The CDR3 has 14 amino acids. The CDR3 sequence: CASSLELRQDTQYF. The DNA for the CDR3 is TGTGCCAGCAGCTTAGAATTGAGGCAAGATACGCAGTATTTT.

CDR3 nucleotides: TGTGCCAGCAGCGTAGGGGGGACTAGCAGCTACGAGCAGTACTTC. Its translation is CASSVGGTSSYEQYF. The V call is TRBV9, the J call TRBJ2-7, with 9 bases identical to TRBD2. With V trimmed by 0 bases and J by 3 bases, 4 bases remained unmatched. The germline CDR1 and CDR2 sequences are SGDLS and YYNGEE. CDR3 length: 15 residues.

The CDR3 region has the DNA TGTGCCAGCAGCCCCTGGACAGGGGGCAATTCACCCCTCCACTTT. It codes for CASSPWTGGNSPLHF. The genes are TRBV7-2 and TRBJ1-6; 11 bases fit TRBD1. Germline CDR1 and CDR2: SGHTA and FQGNSA. Losses at the gene ends were 5 bases for V and 7 bases for J; bases not matched to a gene: 4. The CDR3 covers 15 residues. The full variable domain, rest sourced from reference TRBV7-2 and TRBJ1-6, is GAGVSQSPSNKVTEKGKDVELRCDPISGHTALYWYRQSLGQGLEFLIYFQGNSAPDKSGLPSDRFSAERTGGSVSTLTIQRTQQEDSAVYLCASSPWTGGNSPLHFGNGTRLTVT.

This clonotype was seen only once. The chain joins TRBV12-3 or TRBV12-4 to TRBJ2-7; D not certain. Trimming cost V 8 bases and J 5 bases, with 13 bases left between them. The CDR3 is 12 residues long. The chain's CDR3 is CASGVGSHEQYF. CDR3 coding DNA: TGTGCCAGCGGAGTGGGGTCCCACGAGCAGTACTTC.

J is TRBJ2-7 and V is TRBV12-3 or TRBV12-4; TRBD1 agrees at 10 bases. The V and J ends lost 5 bases and 6 bases, in that order; junction bases with no gene match: 10. The CDR3 is 15 amino acids. In DNA, the CDR3 is TGTGCCAGCAGTGCGACCGGGACAGGGGCACGCGAGCAGTACTTC. Amino acids: CASSATGTGAREQYF.

The chain carries TRBV5-1 and TRBJ1-1; 11 bases fit TRBD1. The CDR3 is made up of 16 amino acids. From germline, CDR1 is SGHRS and CDR2 YFSETQ. The J segment lost 1 base and the V segment lost 1 base, leaving 3 bases of the junction unmatched. CDR3 protein: CASSLKGQGENTEAFF. CDR3 bases: TGCGCCAGCAGCTTGAAGGGACAGGGGGAGAACACTGAAGCTTTCTTT. Variable domain in full (rest from reference TRBV5-1 and TRBJ1-1): KAGVTQTPRYLIKTRGQQVTLSCSPISGHRSVSWYQQTPGQGLQFLFEYFSETQRNKGNFPGRFSGRQFSNSRSEMNVSTLELGDSALYLCASSLKGQGENTEAFFGQGTRLTVV.

This clonotype was counted only a few times. The chain recombines TRBV5-1 with TRBJ2-3; TRBD2 might be the D (5 bases). This CDR3 is 14 amino acids long. Germline lookup yields CDR1 SGHRS and CDR2 YFSETQ. Trimming removed 4 bases from V and 1 base from J, with 10 bases in between. DNA for the CDR3: TGCGCCAGCAGCGGCGGGCAAGGCACAGATACGCAGTATTTT. This gives the protein CASSGGQGTDTQYF.

The genes are TRBV12-3 or TRBV12-4 and TRBJ1-1; 9 nucleotides line up with TRBD1. The CDR3 extends over 14 amino acids. The ends lost 6 bases at V and 6 bases at J; junction bases unmatched: 8. The CDR3 spells CASSLGQGSAEAFF. CDR3 nucleotide sequence: TGTGCCAGCAGCCTCGGACAGGGGTCGGCTGAAGCTTTCTTT.

The rearrangement links TRBV24-1 to TRBJ2-7; a weak D match, TRBD2 (6 bases). The CDR3 runs to 16 residues. Germline V CDR1 and CDR2: KGHDR, SFDVKD. V was cut by 4 bases and J by 0 bases, with 15 bases left in between. The CDR3 loop is CATSDISGTGSYEQYF. The DNA for the CDR3 is TGTGCCACCAGTGACATATCCGGGACTGGCTCCTACGAGCAGTACTTC.

In its sample, this clonotype was seen a few times. V gene TRBV7-9 combines with J gene TRBJ1-2; a weak D match, TRBD1 (6 bases). Germline V gives CDR1 SEHNR, CDR2 FQNEAQ (reference sequence). V gave up 1 base and J gave up 8 bases, with 20 bases separating them. The CDR3 contains 16 residues. CDR3 residues: CASSLGTVARYEGYTF. The CDR3 DNA sequence: TGTGCCAGCAGCTTAGGGACAGTAGCCCGCTATGAAGGCTACACCTTC.

This clonotype was recorded once. This chain connects TRBV6-1 to TRBJ1-2, with a weak D call TRBD1 (5 bases). Per germline, CDR1 MNHNS and CDR2 SASEGT. The CDR3 has 12 amino acids. The V end lost 3 bases, the J end lost 8 bases, and 10 bases lay between the germline ends. Here the CDR3 DNA reads TGTGCCAGCAGTGATAGAAGGGGAGGCTACACCTTC. It specifies CASSDRRGGYTF.

The chain combines TRBV7-8 with TRBJ2-5; 7 bases are shared with TRBD1. J lost 2 bases, V lost 4 bases, and 10 bases had no gene match. This CDR3 contains 16 residues. Germline V gene lookup returns CDR1 SGHVS and CDR2 FQNEAQ. The CDR3 DNA follows: TGTGCCAGCAGCTCTCCCGGGACAGCGATACAAGAGACCCAGTACTTC. This gives the protein CASSSPGTAIQETQYF.

This clonotype appeared many times. The chain is built from TRBV6-5 and TRBJ2-5; TRBD1 agrees at 8 bases. Germline lookup yields CDR1 MNHEY and CDR2 SVGAGI. The J segment lost 1 base and the V segment lost 2 bases, leaving 9 bases of the junction unmatched. This CDR3 region has 17 residues. CDR3: CASSYEYRDRSQETQYF. Here the CDR3 DNA reads TGTGCCAGCAGTTACGAGTACCGGGACAGGAGCCAAGAGACCCAGTACTTC.

The chain has TRBV12-3 or TRBV12-4 and TRBJ2-1; D uncertain. CDR3 length: 14 residues. V lost 4 bases to trimming and J lost 3 bases, with 10 bases between them. The CDR3 protein is CASSYPPGYNEQFF. CDR3 DNA: TGTGCCAGCAGTTACCCCCCGGGCTACAATGAGCAGTTCTTC.